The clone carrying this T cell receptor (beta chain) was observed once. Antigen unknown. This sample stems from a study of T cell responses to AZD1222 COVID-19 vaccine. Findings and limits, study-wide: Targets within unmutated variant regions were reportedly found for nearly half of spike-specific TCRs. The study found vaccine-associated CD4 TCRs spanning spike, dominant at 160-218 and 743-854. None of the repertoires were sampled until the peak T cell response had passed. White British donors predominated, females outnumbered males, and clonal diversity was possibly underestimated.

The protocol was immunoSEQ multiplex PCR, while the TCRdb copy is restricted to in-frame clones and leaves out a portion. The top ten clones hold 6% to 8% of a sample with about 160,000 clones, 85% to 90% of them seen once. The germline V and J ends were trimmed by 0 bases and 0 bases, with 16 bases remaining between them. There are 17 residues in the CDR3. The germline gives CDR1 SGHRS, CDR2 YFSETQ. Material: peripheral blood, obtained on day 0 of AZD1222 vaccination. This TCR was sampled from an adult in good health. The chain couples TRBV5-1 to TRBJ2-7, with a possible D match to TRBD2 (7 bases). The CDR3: CASSLGNFGGASYEQYF. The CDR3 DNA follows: TGCGCCAGCAGCTTGGGGAATTTTGGGGGGGCCTCCTACGAGCAGTACTTC. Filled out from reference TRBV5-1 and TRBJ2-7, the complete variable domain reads KAGVTQTPRYLIKTRGQQVTLSCSPISGHRSVSWYQQTPGQGLQFLFEYFSETQRNKGNFPGRFSGRQFSNSRSEMNVSTLELGDSALYLCASSLGNFGGASYEQYFGPGTRLTVT.